This T cell receptor (beta chain) came from a study of T cells in Graves' hyperthyroidism and ophthalmopathy. The wider study: Before treatment of any kind, peripheral blood was taken at initial diagnosis.

Whole-study results and caveats: Among clonotypes expanded in thyroid above 0.001, most were also found in blood. Ophthalmopathy could be told apart from stable hyperthyroidism with a 13 V-J model.

TCR beta CDR3 sequences were amplified from RNA transcripts. The HTBI set primed first-round TCR CDR3 RT-PCR. TCRdb itself ran the multiplex PCR reads through MiXCR, one entry per CDR3 protein. The sample consists of more than 500,000 distinct CDR3 sequences, 15% to 20% of them appearing once. On the basis of clinical symptoms, serum thyroxine and TRAb, thyroid ultrasound and orbital computed tomography, diagnoses were made. This clonotype came up many times. Its antigen is unknown. CDR3 length: 14 residues. With 4 bases clipped from V and 3 bases from J, the junction kept 4 bases outside the gene matches. Germline-derived CDR1 and CDR2 are SGHTS and YDEGEE.

Material for sequencing was blood. This clonotype was obtained from a woman in her twenties or thirties with Graves' hyperthyroidism. V usage is TRBV5-8 and J usage is TRBJ1-2, with 9 positions matching TRBD1. The CDR3 DNA sequence: TGTGCCAGCAGCCACGGACAGGGGCACTATGGCTACACCTTC. Translated: CASSHGQGHYGYTF.